This record covers a single T cell receptor (beta chain). The method was immunoSEQ multiplex PCR; TCRdb's version includes in-frame clones alone and lacks a portion of them. The data contain about 40,000 clones, 75% to 95% of them seen just once; the ten biggest clones take up 7.5% to 10%. Trimming removed 0 bases from V and 8 bases from J; junction bases left unmatched: 4. CDR1 SGHNT and CDR2 YYREEE come from the germline V gene (reference sequence). This CDR3 has 15 amino acids. The sample originates from a study of T cell changes during pregnancy in multiple sclerosis. The V call is TRBV5-4, the J call TRBJ1-4, with 10 bases identical to TRBD1. This material consisted of CD8+ T cells from peripheral blood mononuclear cells, taken before pregnancy. The receptor's source is a female donor with multiple sclerosis, enrolled in a pregnancy study. The CDR3 spells CASSLAGQGIEKLFF. In nucleotides, the CDR3 is TGTGCCAGCAGCTTGGCGGGACAGGGGATCGAAAAACTGTTTTTT.